The 16 T cell receptor beta chains below come from one sample, sequenced in a study of graft-versus-host responses after intestinal transplantation. For these receptors, no antigen is known. TCRdb keeps only in-frame clones here, not all; method: immunoSEQ multiplex PCR. The sample consists of just under 85,000 clones, more than 85% of them appearing once. Sequenced material: unstimulated CD8+ T cells sorted from spleen or lymph node cells, taken before transplant. These TCRs come from a human donor who was the organ donor for an intestinal transplant.

V is TRBV4-1 and J is TRBJ2-1; D uncertain. The germline V gene encodes CDR1 MGHRA and CDR2 YSYEKL. The CDR3 spans 12 residues. Trimming pared 1 base from V and 7 bases from J, leaving 5 bases between. CDR3 in amino acids: CASSQGMNEQFF. The CDR3 DNA follows: TGCGCCAGCAGCCAAGGGATGAATGAGCAGTTCTTC.

The gene calls are TRBV7-4 and TRBJ2-5; D is possibly TRBD1 (6 bases). The V gene lost 2 bases and the J gene lost 4 bases, with 14 bases spanning the gap. Germline loops: CDR1 SGHVT, CDR2 SQSDAQ. The length of the CDR3 is 15 residues. The CDR3 spells CASSLKSEGGETQYF. CDR3 DNA: TGTGCCAGCAGCTTAAAGTCGGAAGGGGGAGAGACCCAGTACTTC. The complete variable domain, with remaining parts taken from reference TRBV7-4 and TRBJ2-5, reads GAGVSQSPRYKVAKRGRDVALRCDSISGHVTLYWYRQTLGQGSEVLTYSQSDAQRDKSGRPSGRFSAERPERSVSTLKIQRTEQGDSAVYLCASSLKSEGGETQYFGPGTRLLVL.

This clone has more than one count but fewer than ten. The gene calls are TRBV5-6 and TRBJ1-4, with 7 bases fitting TRBD1. There are 14 residues in the CDR3. The ends lost 3 bases at V and 6 bases at J; junction bases unmatched: 5. CDR1 is SGHDT and CDR2 is YYEEEE in the germline V gene. The CDR3 loop reads CASSSVTGDEKLFF. CDR3 bases: TGTGCCAGCAGCTCAGTCACAGGGGATGAAAAACTGTTTTTT.

The chain recombines TRBV11-3 with TRBJ2-3, with 7 bases matching TRBD1. Trimming took 0 bases from V and 2 from J; bases not matched to a gene: 5. This CDR3 has 16 amino acids. Germline CDR1 and CDR2: SGHNT and YENEEA. This chain's CDR3 is CASSLDLGQHTDTQYF. DNA of the CDR3: TGTGCCAGCAGCTTAGATCTGGGACAGCACACAGATACGCAGTATTTT. The whole variable domain, remainder taken from reference TRBV11-3 and TRBJ2-3, is EAGVVQSPRYKIIEKKQPVAFWCNPISGHNTLYWYLQNLGQGPELLIRYENEEAVDDSQLPKDRFSAERLKGVDSTLKIQPAELGDSAVYLCASSLDLGQHTDTQYFGPGTRLTVL.

V usage is TRBV19 and J usage is TRBJ2-7; tentative D call: TRBD1 (5 bases). The length of the CDR3 is 13 residues. The ends were cut back, 6 bases at V and 0 bases at J, with 9 bases in the middle. Germline CDR1 and CDR2: LNHDA and SQIVND (reference sequence). The CDR3 coding sequence is TGTGCCAGTAGCCAGGGCATCTCCTACGAGCAGTACTTC. Amino acids: CASSQGISYEQYF.

The V gene is TRBV6-1, the J gene TRBJ2-7, with 11 bases identical to TRBD2. The CDR3 has 17 amino acids. Germline CDR1 is MNHNS and CDR2 is SASEGT. Trimming at V came to 6 bases and at J to 2 bases, leaving 12 bases not matched to a gene. The DNA of the CDR3 is TGTGCCAGCAGCGAACCGATAACTAGCGGGGGCCCCTACGAGCAGTACTTC. It codes for CASSEPITSGGPYEQYF.

As regards this clone: The same CDR3 also results from other DNA sequences found in this sample. The chain couples TRBV4-1 to TRBJ2-3; D is ambiguous. Looked up from germline, CDR1 is MGHRA and CDR2 is YSYEKL. V was trimmed by 0 bases and J by 5 bases, leaving 3 bases between them. The length of the CDR3 is 12 residues. CDR3 sequence reads: CASSQDGDTQYF. The CDR3 DNA reads as TGCGCCAGCAGCCAAGACGGAGATACGCAGTATTTT.

The rearrangement joins TRBV28 to TRBJ2-5; the match to TRBD1 covers 7 bases. The CDR3 totals 17 residues. The germline gives CDR1 MDHEN, CDR2 SYDVKM. The V gene end was trimmed by 2 bases and the J gene end by 0 bases; junction bases not matched to a gene: 9. CDR3 sequence: CASSLVGTVQYQETQYF. The CDR3 bases are TGTGCCAGCAGTTTAGTAGGGACAGTACAATACCAAGAGACCCAGTACTTC.

V is TRBV4-1 and J is TRBJ1-2; unclear D gene. The CDR3 spans 16 residues. Germline assignment: CDR1 MGHRA and CDR2 YSYEKL. V was clipped by 0 bases and J by 5 bases, with 16 bases between them. The CDR3 DNA reads as TGCGCCAGCAGCCAAGATCCAACCGATGCCCCTTATGGCTACACCTTC. Translating it yields CASSQDPTDAPYGYTF.

The CDR3 protein is CASSFAETGTATYEQYF. For the CDR3, the DNA is TGTGCCAGCAGTTTCGCAGAGACCGGGACAGCTACCTACGAGCAGTACTTC. The chain joins TRBV7-2 to TRBJ2-7, with TRBD1 matching 7 bases. The CDR3 is 17 residues long. Germline CDR1 SGHTA, CDR2 FQGNSA. The V and J ends lost 6 bases and 2 bases, in that order; junction bases with no gene match: 16.

V and J are TRBV29-1 and TRBJ2-3, with D unresolved. The CDR3 runs 14 residues. The V and J ends lost 5 bases and 5 bases respectively, with 17 bases between them. The V gene's germline CDR1 is SQVTM and CDR2 ANQGSEA. The CDR3 DNA follows: TGCAGCGTTCCCACGGCCCCTGCAGGAGATACGCAGTATTTT. Amino acids: CSVPTAPAGDTQYF.

The V and J genes are TRBV6-1 and TRBJ2-1; D possibly matches TRBD1 or TRBD2 (5 bases each). V was cut by 2 bases and J by 6 bases, with 14 bases left in between. There are 15 residues in the CDR3. Germline V gene sequence: CDR1 MNHNS, CDR2 SASEGT. The CDR3: CASSEFGTTANEQFF. The CDR3, as DNA: TGTGCCAGCAGTGAATTTGGGACGACAGCCAATGAGCAGTTCTTC.

The chain carries TRBV7-9 and TRBJ2-2; no definite D call. Germline CDR1 and CDR2: SEHNR and FQNEAQ (reference sequence). This CDR3 is built from 12 residues. Trimming cost V 8 bases and J 3 bases, with 7 bases left between them. The CDR3 here is CASLYDTGELFF. The CDR3 DNA reads TGTGCCAGCCTTTACGACACCGGGGAGCTGTTTTTT.

The rearrangement joins TRBV9 to TRBJ2-7, with D possibly matching TRBD2 (6 bases). This CDR3 comprises 15 residues. Germline V gene sequence: CDR1 SGDLS, CDR2 YYNGEE. V lost 3 bases to trimming and J lost 3 bases, with 16 bases between them. The CDR3 reads CASSAGGVGYYEQYF. CDR3 DNA sequence: TGTGCCAGCAGCGCCGGAGGGGTAGGTTACTACGAGCAGTACTTC.

This clone appeared a single time. The genes are TRBV19 and TRBJ2-3; D unresolved. In germline, CDR1 is LNHDA, CDR2 SQIVND (reference sequence). This CDR3 has 13 residues. Trimming removed 7 bases at V and 2 bases at J, with 10 bases between. CDR3 sequence reads: CASKNRYTDTQYF. CDR3 sequence (DNA): TGTGCCAGTAAAAACAGATACACAGATACGCAGTATTTT.

The chain joins TRBV5-6 to TRBJ2-1, with D possibly matching TRBD1 (5 bases). This CDR3 has 15 residues. V was trimmed by 1 base and J by 2 bases, leaving 10 bases between them. The germline V gene has CDR1 SGHDT and CDR2 YYEEEE. The chain's CDR3 is CASSLLWGPYNEQFF. The CDR3 nucleotides read TGTGCCAGCAGCTTGTTGTGGGGCCCCTACAATGAGCAGTTCTTC.